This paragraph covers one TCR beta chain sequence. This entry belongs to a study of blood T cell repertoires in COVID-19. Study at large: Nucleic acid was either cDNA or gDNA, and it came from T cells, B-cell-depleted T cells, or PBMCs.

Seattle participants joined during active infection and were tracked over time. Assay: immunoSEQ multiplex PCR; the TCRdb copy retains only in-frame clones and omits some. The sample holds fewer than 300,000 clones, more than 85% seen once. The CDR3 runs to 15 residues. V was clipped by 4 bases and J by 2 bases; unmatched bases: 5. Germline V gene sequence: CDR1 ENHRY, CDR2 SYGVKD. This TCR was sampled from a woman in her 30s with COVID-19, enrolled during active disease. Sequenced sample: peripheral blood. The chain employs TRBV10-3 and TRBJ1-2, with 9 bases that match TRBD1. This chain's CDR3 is CAISGTGALNYGYTF. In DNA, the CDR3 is TGTGCCATCAGTGGGACAGGGGCGTTGAACTATGGCTACACCTTC.